These 9 T cell receptor beta chains were sequenced from one sample in a study of blood T cell repertoires in COVID-19. TCRdb keeps only in-frame clones here, not all; method: immunoSEQ multiplex PCR. Of 80,000 or so clones in the sample, approximately 89% were seen once. Sequenced input: peripheral blood. These TCRs come from a man aged 50-59 years with acute or convalescent COVID-19.

CDR3 amino acids: CAWTVDTGANVLTF. The CDR3 DNA reads TGTGCCTGGACAGTCGACACTGGGGCCAACGTCCTGACTTTC. V usage is TRBV30 and J usage is TRBJ2-6; D is unresolved. Germline values: CDR1 GTSNPN, CDR2 SVGIG (reference sequence). This CDR3 is built from 14 residues. V shed 4 bases and J shed 2 bases, with 9 bases lying between them. Filled out from reference TRBV30 and TRBJ2-6, the complete variable domain reads SQTIHQWPATLVQPVGSPLSLECTVEGTSNPNLYWYRQAAGRGLQLLFYSVGIGQISSEVPQNLSASRPQDRQFILSSKKLLLSDSGFYLCAWTVDTGANVLTFGAGSRLTVL.

This chain connects TRBV30 to TRBJ1-2, with D maybe TRBD1 (5 bases). Germline V gene data show CDR1 as GTSNPN and CDR2 as SVGIG (reference sequence). CDR3 length equals 14 residues. V was clipped by 1 base and J by 0 bases, with 9 bases between them. The CDR3 sequence: CAWSGQLANYGYTF. DNA of the CDR3: TGTGCCTGGAGTGGACAGTTAGCTAACTATGGCTACACCTTC.

The table lists this clone with a few counts. The chain combines TRBV5-1 with TRBJ1-2, with D possibly TRBD1 on 6 matching bases. The V gene's germline CDR1 is SGHRS and CDR2 YFSETQ. Trimming shortened V by 5 bases and J by 6 bases, and 20 bases separated the two germline ends. This CDR3 is 15 amino acids long. The CDR3 region has the DNA TGCGCCAGCAGTCAGACAGGCTTTGGGGTGGATGGCTACACCTTC. This gives the protein CASSQTGFGVDGYTF.

This CDR3 reads CASRPDTRYEQYF. The CDR3 bases are TGTGCCAGCAGGCCCGACACCCGCTACGAGCAGTACTTC. The chain links TRBV28 to TRBJ2-7; D is undetermined. CDR1 MDHEN and CDR2 SYDVKM come from the germline V gene. The CDR3 sequence is 13 residues long. Trimming removed 6 bases at V and 3 bases at J, with 12 bases between.

V and J are TRBV6-5 and TRBJ1-3; D gene uncertain. Germline V gene lookup returns CDR1 MNHEY and CDR2 SVGAGI. V gave up 2 bases and J gave up 0 bases, with 8 bases separating them. The CDR3 totals 15 residues. In DNA form, the CDR3 reads TGTGCCAGCAGTTACGTGGGGAGCTCTGGAAACACCATATATTTT. Its protein is CASSYVGSSGNTIYF.

The gene calls are TRBV5-1 and TRBJ1-3, with a weak D call TRBD1 (5 bases). The V and J ends lost 0 bases and 5 bases respectively, with 12 bases between them. The CDR3 loop spans 15 amino acids. Germline V lookup: CDR1 SGHRS, CDR2 YFSETQ. CDR3 sequence: CASSLDQGGRNTIYF. Here the CDR3 DNA reads TGCGCCAGCAGCTTGGACCAGGGAGGAAGAAACACCATATATTTT.

The V gene is TRBV19, the J gene TRBJ2-4; D possibly corresponds to TRBD1 (6 bases). This CDR3 region has 16 residues. Per the germline V gene, CDR1 is LNHDA and CDR2 is SQIVND (reference sequence). V dropped 2 bases and J dropped 0 bases, with 11 bases sitting between them. CDR3 sequence (DNA): TGTGCCAGTAGTATACGGGACAACCAAGCCAAAAACATTCAGTACTTC. It codes for CASSIRDNQAKNIQYF. Full variable domain (outside the CDR3, taken from reference TRBV19 and TRBJ2-4): DGGITQSPKYLFRKEGQNVTLSCEQNLNHDAMYWYRQDPGQGLRLIYYSQIVNDFQKGDIAEGYSVSREKKESFPLTVTSAQKNPTAFYLCASSIRDNQAKNIQYFGAGTRLSVL.

The chain employs TRBV10-3 and TRBJ2-3, with D tentatively TRBD2 (7 bases). Trimming pared 2 bases from V and 4 bases from J, leaving 13 bases between. Germline CDR1 reads ENHRY; CDR2 reads SYGVKD. The CDR3 spans 15 residues. The DNA for the CDR3 is TGTGCCATCAGTGAGGAGGGGGGGGCGGCAGATACGCAGTATTTT. This codes for CAISEEGGAADTQYF.

The chain combines TRBV4-1 with TRBJ1-3; possibly TRBD1 for D (5 bases). Germline values: CDR1 MGHRA, CDR2 YSYEKL. The CDR3 spans 17 residues. Trimming pared 5 bases from V and 0 bases from J, leaving 17 bases between. As DNA, the CDR3 is TGCGCCAGCAGCGCCTCCCCAGGGCAGAGCTCTGGAAACACCATATATTTT. This codes for CASSASPGQSSGNTIYF.